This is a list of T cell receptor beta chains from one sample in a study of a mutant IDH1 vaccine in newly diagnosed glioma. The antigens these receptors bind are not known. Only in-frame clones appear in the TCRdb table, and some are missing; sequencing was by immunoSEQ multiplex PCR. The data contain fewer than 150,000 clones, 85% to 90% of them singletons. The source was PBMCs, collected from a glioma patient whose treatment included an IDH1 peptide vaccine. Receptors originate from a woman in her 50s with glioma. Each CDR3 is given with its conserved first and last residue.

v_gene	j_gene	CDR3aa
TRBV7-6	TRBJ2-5	CASSSGLAGLQETQYF
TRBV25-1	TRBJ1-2	CASSEYVGYGYTF
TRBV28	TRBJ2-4	CASRAKRRLAKNIQYF
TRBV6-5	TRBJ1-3	CASSSLEGNPGNTIYF
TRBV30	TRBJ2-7	CAWSVQSGVEQYF
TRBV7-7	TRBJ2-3	CASSLFGSTDTQYF
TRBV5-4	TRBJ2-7	CASSSRTGPYEQYF
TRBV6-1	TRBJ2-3	CASSAGSGNADTQYF
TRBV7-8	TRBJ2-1	CASSSRLAGRNEQFF
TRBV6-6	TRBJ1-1	CASSYVNTEAFF
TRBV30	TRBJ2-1	CAWSAQFLYNEQFF
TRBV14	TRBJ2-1	CASSQDLGSHNEQFF
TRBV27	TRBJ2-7	CASSYFGTGGNEQYF
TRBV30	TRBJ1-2	CAWSVQGAPYGYTF
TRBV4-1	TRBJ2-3	CASSQDPNTDTQYF
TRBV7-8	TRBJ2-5	CASSLDISEQYF
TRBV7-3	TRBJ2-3	CASSLGTSGTDTQYF
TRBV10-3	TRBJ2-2	CAISESNTGELFF
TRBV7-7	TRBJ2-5	CASSFQGTGETQYF
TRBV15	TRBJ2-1	CATSNPGRDRGNEQFF
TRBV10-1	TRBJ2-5	CASSEGSQETQYF
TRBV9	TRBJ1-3	CASSPTGTGNTIYF
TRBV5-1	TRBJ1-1	CASSLVGQGLGTEAFF
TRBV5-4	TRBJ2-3	CASSLGTTSGGTDTQYF
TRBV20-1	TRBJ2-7	CSASPIYEQYF
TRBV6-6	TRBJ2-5	CASSYFRTGQETQYF
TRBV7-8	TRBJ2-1	CASSLVRTASNEQFF
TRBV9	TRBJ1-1	CASSSQGAEAFF
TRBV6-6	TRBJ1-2	CASSNDLVYGYTF
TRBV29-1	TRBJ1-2	CSVAPGSYGYTF
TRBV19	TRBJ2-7	CASSIRVSPVFYEQYF
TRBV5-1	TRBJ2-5	CASSAPRAQETQYF
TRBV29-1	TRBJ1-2	CSVDRIGDGYTF
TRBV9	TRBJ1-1	CASSAEGGTEAFF
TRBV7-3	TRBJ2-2	CASSSLTSLGELFF
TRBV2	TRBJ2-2	CASNSGHTGELFF
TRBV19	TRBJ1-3	CASSTDTGNTIYF
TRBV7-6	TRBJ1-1	CASSTWTGSTEAFF
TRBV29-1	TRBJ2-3	CSVEPGLATDTQYF
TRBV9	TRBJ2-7	CASSVGLAGLYEQYF
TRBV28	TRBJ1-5	CASRPGTGWQPQHF
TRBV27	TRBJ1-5	CASSRAGTGFYQPQHF
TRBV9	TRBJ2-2	CASSPLRQGGTGELFF
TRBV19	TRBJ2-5	CASSITGTQGTQYF